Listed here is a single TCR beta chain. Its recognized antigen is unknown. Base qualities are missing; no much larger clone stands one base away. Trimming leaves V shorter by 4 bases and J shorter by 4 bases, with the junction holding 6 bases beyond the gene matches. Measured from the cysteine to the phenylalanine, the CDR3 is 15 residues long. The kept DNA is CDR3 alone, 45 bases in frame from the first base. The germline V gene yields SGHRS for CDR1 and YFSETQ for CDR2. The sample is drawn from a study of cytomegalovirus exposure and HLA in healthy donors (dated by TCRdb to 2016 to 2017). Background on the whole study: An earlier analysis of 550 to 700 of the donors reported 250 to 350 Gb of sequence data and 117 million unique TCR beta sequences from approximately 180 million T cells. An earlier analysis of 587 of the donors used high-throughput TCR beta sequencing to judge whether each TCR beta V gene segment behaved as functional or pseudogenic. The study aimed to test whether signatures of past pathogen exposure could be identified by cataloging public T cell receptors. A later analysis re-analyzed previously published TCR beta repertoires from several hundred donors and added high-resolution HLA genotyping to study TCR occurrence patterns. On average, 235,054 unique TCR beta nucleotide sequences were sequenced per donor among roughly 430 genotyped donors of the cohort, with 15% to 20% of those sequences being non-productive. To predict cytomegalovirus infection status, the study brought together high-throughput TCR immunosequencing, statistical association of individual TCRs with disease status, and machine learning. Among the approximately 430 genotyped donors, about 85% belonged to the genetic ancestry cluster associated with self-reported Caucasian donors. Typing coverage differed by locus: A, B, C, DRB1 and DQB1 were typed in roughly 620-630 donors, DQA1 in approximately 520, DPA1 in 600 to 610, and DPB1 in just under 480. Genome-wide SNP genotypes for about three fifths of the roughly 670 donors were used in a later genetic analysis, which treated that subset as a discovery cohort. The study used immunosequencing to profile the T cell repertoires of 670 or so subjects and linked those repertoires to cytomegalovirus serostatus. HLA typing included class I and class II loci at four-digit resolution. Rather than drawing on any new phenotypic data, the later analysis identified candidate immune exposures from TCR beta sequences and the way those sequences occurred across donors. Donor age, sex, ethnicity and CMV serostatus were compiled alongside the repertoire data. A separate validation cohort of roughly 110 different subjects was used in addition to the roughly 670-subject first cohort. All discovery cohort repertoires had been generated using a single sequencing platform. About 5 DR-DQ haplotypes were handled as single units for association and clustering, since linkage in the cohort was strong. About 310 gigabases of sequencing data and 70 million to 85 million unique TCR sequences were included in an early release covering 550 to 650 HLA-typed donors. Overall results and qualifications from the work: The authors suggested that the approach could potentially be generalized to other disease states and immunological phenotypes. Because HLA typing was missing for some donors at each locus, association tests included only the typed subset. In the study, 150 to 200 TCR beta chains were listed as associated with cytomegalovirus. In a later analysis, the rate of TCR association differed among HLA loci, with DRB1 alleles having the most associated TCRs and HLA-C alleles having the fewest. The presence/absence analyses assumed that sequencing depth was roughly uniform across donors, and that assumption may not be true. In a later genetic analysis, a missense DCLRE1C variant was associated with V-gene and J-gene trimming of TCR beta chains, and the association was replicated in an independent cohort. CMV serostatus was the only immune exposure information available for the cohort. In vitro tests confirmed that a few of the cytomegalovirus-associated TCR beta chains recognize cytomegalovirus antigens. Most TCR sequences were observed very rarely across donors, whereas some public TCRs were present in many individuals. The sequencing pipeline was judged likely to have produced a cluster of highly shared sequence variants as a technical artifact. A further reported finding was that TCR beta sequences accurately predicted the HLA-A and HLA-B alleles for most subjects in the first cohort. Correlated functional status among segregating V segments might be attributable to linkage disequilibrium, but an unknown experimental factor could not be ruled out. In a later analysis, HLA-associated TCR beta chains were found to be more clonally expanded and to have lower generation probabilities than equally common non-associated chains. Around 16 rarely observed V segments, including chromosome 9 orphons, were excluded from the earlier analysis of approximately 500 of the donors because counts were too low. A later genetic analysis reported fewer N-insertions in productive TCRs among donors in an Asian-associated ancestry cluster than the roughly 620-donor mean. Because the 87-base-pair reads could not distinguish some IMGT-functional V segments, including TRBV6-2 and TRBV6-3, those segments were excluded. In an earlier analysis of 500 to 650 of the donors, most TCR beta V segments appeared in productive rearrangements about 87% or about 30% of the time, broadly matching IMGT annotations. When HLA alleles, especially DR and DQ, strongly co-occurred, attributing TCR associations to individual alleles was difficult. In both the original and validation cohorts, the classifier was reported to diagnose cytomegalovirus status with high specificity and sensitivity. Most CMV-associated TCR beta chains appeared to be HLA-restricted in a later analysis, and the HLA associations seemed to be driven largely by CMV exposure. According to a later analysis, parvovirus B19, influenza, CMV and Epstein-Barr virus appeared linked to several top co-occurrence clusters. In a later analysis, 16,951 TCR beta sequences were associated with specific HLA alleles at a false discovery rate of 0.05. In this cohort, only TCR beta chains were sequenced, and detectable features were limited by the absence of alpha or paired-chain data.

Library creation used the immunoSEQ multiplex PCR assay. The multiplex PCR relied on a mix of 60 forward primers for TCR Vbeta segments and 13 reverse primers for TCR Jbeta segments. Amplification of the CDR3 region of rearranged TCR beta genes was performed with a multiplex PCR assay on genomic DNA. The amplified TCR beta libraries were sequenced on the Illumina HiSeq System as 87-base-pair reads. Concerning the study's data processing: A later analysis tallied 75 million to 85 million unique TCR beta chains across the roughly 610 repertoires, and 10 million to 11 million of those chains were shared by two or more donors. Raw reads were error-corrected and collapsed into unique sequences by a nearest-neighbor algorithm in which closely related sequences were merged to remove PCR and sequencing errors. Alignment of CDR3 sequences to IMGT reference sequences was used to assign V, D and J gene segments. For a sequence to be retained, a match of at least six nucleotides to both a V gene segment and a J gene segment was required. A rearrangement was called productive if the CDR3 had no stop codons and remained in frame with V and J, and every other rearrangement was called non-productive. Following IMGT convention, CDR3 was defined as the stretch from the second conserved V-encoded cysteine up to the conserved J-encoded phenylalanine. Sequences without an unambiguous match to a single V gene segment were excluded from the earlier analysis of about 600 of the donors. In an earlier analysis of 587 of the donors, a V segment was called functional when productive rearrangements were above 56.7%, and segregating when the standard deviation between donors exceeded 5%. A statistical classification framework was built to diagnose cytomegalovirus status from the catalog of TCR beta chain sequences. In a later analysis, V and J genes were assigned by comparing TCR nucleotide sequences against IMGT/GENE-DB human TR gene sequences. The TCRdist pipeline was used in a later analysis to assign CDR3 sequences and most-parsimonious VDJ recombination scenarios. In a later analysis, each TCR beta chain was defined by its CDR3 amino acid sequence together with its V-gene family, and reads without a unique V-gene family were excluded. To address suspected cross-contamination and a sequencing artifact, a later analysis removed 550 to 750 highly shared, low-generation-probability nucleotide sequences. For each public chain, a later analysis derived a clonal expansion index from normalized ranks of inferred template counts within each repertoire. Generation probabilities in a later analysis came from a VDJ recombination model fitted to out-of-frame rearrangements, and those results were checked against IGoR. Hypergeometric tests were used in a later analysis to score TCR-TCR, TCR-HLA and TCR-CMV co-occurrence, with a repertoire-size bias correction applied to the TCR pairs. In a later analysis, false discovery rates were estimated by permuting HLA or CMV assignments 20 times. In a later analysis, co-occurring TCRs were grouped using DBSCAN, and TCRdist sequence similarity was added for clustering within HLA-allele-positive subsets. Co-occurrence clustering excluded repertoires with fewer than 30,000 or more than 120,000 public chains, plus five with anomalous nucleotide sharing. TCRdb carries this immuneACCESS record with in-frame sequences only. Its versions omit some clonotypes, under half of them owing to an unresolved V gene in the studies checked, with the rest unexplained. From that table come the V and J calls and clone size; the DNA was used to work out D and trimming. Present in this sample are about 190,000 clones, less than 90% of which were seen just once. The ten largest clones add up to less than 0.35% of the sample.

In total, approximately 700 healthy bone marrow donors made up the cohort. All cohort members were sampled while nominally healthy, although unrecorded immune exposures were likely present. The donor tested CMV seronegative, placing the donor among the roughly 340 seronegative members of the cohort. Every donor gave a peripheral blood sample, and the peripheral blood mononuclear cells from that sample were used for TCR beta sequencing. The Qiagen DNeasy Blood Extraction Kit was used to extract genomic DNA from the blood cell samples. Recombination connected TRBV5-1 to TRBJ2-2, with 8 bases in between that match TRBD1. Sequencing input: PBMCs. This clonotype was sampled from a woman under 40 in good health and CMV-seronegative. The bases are TGCGCCAGCAGCGCTGGACAGGGAGGCACCGGGGAGCTGTTTTTT. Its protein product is CASSAGQGGTGELFF.